This T cell receptor beta chain is drawn from a study of human T cells and chemical hapten exposure. For the study at large: The sensitizer, 2% DPC, was used on about 2 cm by about 2 cm of upper inner arm skin. Patch tests put 0.01% DPC on the upper back, read at 6 days.

Time point: pre-sensitization, week 0. Treatment here: therapeutic diphenylcyclopropenone sensitization with weekly scalp DPC. In TCRdb, the RACE reads were re-called with MiXCR into one record per CDR3 protein. This table holds under 300,000 distinct CDR3 sequences, approximately 8.6% found once. Study results and limitations: Versus controls, significantly more large CDR3 similarity clusters arose from expanded TCRs. Sensitization with DPC brought no change to TCRs above 1 in 1000 in frequency.

A few counts support this clonotype. Its specificity is unknown. The source was whole blood, collected in connection with sensitization to the hapten diphenylcyclopropenone (DPC). This receptor was taken from a woman between 40 and 50 years old with alopecia areata. Some clones in this sample may be carry-over from other donors' samples.

The CDR3 bases are TGTGCCAGCAGTTACGGGGGAGCGGATGAGCAGTTCTTC. Protein sequence: CASSYGGADEQFF. This chain uses TRBV6-5 with TRBJ2-1, with D tentatively TRBD1 or TRBD2 (5 bases each). The germline V gene encodes CDR1 MNHEY and CDR2 SVGAGI. This CDR3 is 13 amino acids long. V lost 2 bases, J lost 8 bases, and 10 bases lay in between.